The 8 T cell receptor beta chains reported below all come from one sample, sequenced in a study of shared clonotypes between healthy human individuals. The method was immunoSEQ multiplex PCR; TCRdb's version includes in-frame clones alone and lacks a portion of them. The sample has 170,000 or so clones; about 66% are singletons. Sequencing input: memory CD4+ T cells sorted from blood. Subset indicated: CD45RA-negative fraction. The receptors were gathered from a young man in good health.

The chain carries TRBV7-8 and TRBJ1-4; D is unclear. Trimming stripped 5 bases from V and 3 bases from J, with 13 bases between. This CDR3 region has 15 residues. Germline CDR1 is SGHVS and CDR2 is FQNEAQ. CDR3 in amino acids: CASSQMEAPNEKLFF. CDR3 nucleotide sequence: TGTGCCAGCAGCCAGATGGAAGCACCTAATGAAAAACTGTTTTTT.

The table lists this clone with a few counts. This chain links TRBV6-1 with TRBJ2-1, with 7 bases identical to TRBD1. The CDR3 runs to 13 residues. V was pared by 2 bases and J by 8 bases, with 3 bases of the junction left unmatched. Germline V CDR1 and CDR2: MNHNS, SASEGT. The DNA for the CDR3 is TGTGCCAGCAGTGAAACAGGGGTCCATGAGCAGTTCTTC. The encoded protein is CASSETGVHEQFF.

This clone appeared a few times. The V gene is TRBV7-6, the J gene TRBJ2-3; no definite D call. Per germline, CDR1 SGHVS and CDR2 FNYEAQ. The germline V and J ends were trimmed by 5 bases and 5 bases, with 14 bases remaining between them. The CDR3 length is 14 residues. CDR3 residues: CASSQSGSGDTQYF. As DNA, the CDR3 is TGTGCCAGCAGCCAATCCGGTTCGGGAGATACGCAGTATTTT.

V gene TRBV4-3 combines with J gene TRBJ2-3; maybe TRBD2 (5 bases). Germline CDR1 reads LGHNA; CDR2 reads YSLEER. V was clipped by 1 base and J by 0 bases, with 17 bases between them. This CDR3 is built from 18 residues. The CDR3 loop reads CASSQGLRPGGSTDTQYF. In DNA form, the CDR3 reads TGCGCCAGCAGCCAAGGCCTCCGACCGGGCGGGAGCACAGATACGCAGTATTTT.

The rearrangement uses TRBV5-1 and TRBJ2-1; 11 positions match TRBD2. With V trimmed by 0 bases and J by 0 bases, 2 bases remained unmatched. The CDR3 has 17 residues. CDR1 is SGHRS, CDR2 YFSETQ, per germline. CDR3 nucleotide sequence: TGCGCCAGCAGCTTGGTAGCGGGAGGGAGCTCCTACAATGAGCAGTTCTTC. Translated, it gives CASSLVAGGSSYNEQFF.

In nucleotides, the CDR3 is TGTGCCAGCAAGGTCTCTGGTGCTAACTATGGCTACACCTTC. Protein product: CASKVSGANYGYTF. This chain uses TRBV25-1 with TRBJ1-2; D unclear. The CDR3 spans 14 residues. Germline lookup yields CDR1 MGHDK and CDR2 SYGVNS. With 7 bases removed from V and 0 bases from J, the gap between germline ends came to 12 bases.

This clone was counted a single time. This chain uses TRBV25-1 with TRBJ2-7; 8 bases map to TRBD1. Trimming cost V 5 bases and J 7 bases; bases outside gene matches: 16. CDR3 length: 16 residues. Germline V gene data show CDR1 as MGHDK and CDR2 as SYGVNS. The DNA of the CDR3 is TGTGCCAGCAGTACCCCTGGACAGGGAGCTTACGGGGAGCAGTACTTC. This gives the protein CASSTPGQGAYGEQYF.

The chain carries TRBV5-6 and TRBJ2-5; D is perhaps TRBD2 (5 bases). V dropped 2 bases and J dropped 3 bases, with 20 bases sitting between them. Germline V gene lookup returns CDR1 SGHDT and CDR2 YYEEEE. The CDR3 is 17 amino acids. DNA for the CDR3: TGTGCCAGCAGCTTCGGGAACGGGATAGCTAGAAAAGAGACCCAGTACTTC. It translates to CASSFGNGIARKETQYF.